This passage covers 29 T cell receptor beta chains from one sample sequenced in a study of cytomegalovirus exposure and HLA in healthy donors. 13 Jbeta primers and 60 Vbeta primers were used for the PCR. Method: immunoSEQ multiplex PCR; TCRdb's copy keeps in-frame clones and lacks some. The sample comprises 100,000 to 120,000 clones, under 85% of which are singletons, and 1% to 1.5% rests with the top ten. Sequencing used PBMCs. The receptors originated from a man in his forties in good health and CMV-seronegative.

The chain joins TRBV5-1 to TRBJ1-5; 7 positions agree with TRBD1. Looked up from germline, CDR1 is SGHRS and CDR2 is YFSETQ. The junction had 5 bases not matched to a gene; V was cut back by 2 bases and J by 3 bases. The CDR3 runs 15 residues. The chain's CDR3 is CASSLGGGNNQPQHF. In DNA, the CDR3 is TGCGCCAGCAGCTTAGGAGGGGGCAACAATCAGCCCCAGCATTTT.

This clone turned up a few times. The genes are TRBV11-2 and TRBJ2-2; tentatively, D is TRBD2 (6 bases). Deletions cut 3 bases from V and 1 base from J, with 15 bases between. The CDR3 length is 17 residues. In germline, CDR1 is SGHAT, CDR2 FQNNGV. CDR3 sequence (DNA): TGTGCCAGCAGCTTTATCGGGACTCTCAAGAACACCGGGGAGCTGTTTTTT. Translating gives CASSFIGTLKNTGELFF.

The V and J genes are TRBV5-6 and TRBJ2-7; the match to TRBD1 covers 9 bases. The length of the CDR3 is 15 residues. The germline V gene encodes CDR1 SGHDT and CDR2 YYEEEE. Trimming removed 1 base from V and 3 bases from J; junction bases left unmatched: 5. This chain's CDR3 is CASSLWGQGFYEQYF. In DNA form, the CDR3 reads TGTGCCAGCAGCTTGTGGGGACAGGGATTCTACGAGCAGTACTTC.

V gene TRBV4-3 combines with J gene TRBJ2-1, with D perhaps TRBD2 (6 bases). Germline lookup yields CDR1 LGHNA and CDR2 YSLEER. With 4 bases removed from V and 4 bases from J, the gap between germline ends came to 14 bases. The CDR3 length is 15 residues. CDR3 nucleotides: TGCGCCAGCAGCCCCGGTACGGGGGATTACAATGAGCAGTTCTTC. Its protein product is CASSPGTGDYNEQFF.

The chain has TRBV29-1 and TRBJ1-2; weak D call: TRBD1 (6 bases). The CDR3 loop spans 15 amino acids. The V end lost 1 base, the J end lost 4 bases, and 16 bases lay between the germline ends. CDR1 and CDR2 (germline): SQVTM, ANQGSEA. The CDR3 loop reads CSVEGPAGGGYGYTF. DNA for the CDR3: TGCAGCGTTGAAGGCCCCGCGGGGGGCGGCTATGGCTACACCTTC.

The chain combines TRBV28 with TRBJ2-5; 14 bases are a match to TRBD2. This CDR3 contains 15 residues. V dropped 5 bases and J dropped 5; count of bases not matched to a gene: 4. Looked up from germline, CDR1 is MDHEN and CDR2 is SYDVKM. The CDR3 here is CASSTRTSGGETQYF. For the CDR3, the DNA is TGTGCCAGCAGTACCCGGACTAGCGGGGGGGAGACCCAGTACTTC.

J is TRBJ1-5 and V is TRBV5-1; D perhaps matches TRBD1 (6 bases). V lost 4 bases and J lost 0, with 11 bases in between. The CDR3 spans 15 residues. Germline lookup yields CDR1 SGHRS and CDR2 YFSETQ. The CDR3 sequence is CASSHSGVSNQPQHF. DNA for the CDR3: TGCGCCAGCAGCCACTCAGGGGTTAGCAATCAGCCCCAGCATTTT.

This clone was observed a few times. The V call is TRBV28, the J call TRBJ2-1; no firm D call. This CDR3 has 11 residues. V was trimmed by 7 bases and J by 7 bases, leaving 8 bases between them. In germline, CDR1 is MDHEN, CDR2 SYDVKM. The CDR3 sequence is CASTRQNEQFF. The CDR3 DNA reads TGTGCCAGCACCCGTCAGAATGAGCAGTTCTTC. The full variable domain, rest sourced from reference TRBV28 and TRBJ2-1, is DVKVTQSSRYLVKRTGEKVFLECVQDMDHENMFWYRQDPGLGLRLIYFSYDVKMKEKGDIPEGYSVSREKKERFSLILESASTNQTSMYLCASTRQNEQFFGPGTRLTVL.

This chain connects TRBV28 to TRBJ1-1, with TRBD1 identical over 11 bases. Germline V gene lookup returns CDR1 MDHEN and CDR2 SYDVKM. The CDR3 runs 16 residues. V lost 3 bases and J lost 0; bases outside the gene matches: 3. Here the CDR3 reads CASSFQDRGLNTEAFF. The CDR3 region has the DNA TGTGCCAGCAGTTTTCAGGACAGGGGGCTGAACACTGAAGCTTTCTTT. Full variable domain (missing parts from reference TRBV28 and TRBJ1-1): DVKVTQSSRYLVKRTGEKVFLECVQDMDHENMFWYRQDPGLGLRLIYFSYDVKMKEKGDIPEGYSVSREKKERFSLILESASTNQTSMYLCASSFQDRGLNTEAFFGQGTRLTVV.

This clone was counted between two and nine times. The CDR3 nucleotides are TGCGCCAGCAGCCAAGAGGTCCCGGGACTAGCGGGGATTGAGACCCAGTACTTC. Amino acids: CASSQEVPGLAGIETQYF. The rearrangement joins TRBV4-3 to TRBJ2-5, with 13 bases that match TRBD2. Germline V gene sequence: CDR1 LGHNA, CDR2 YSLEER. CDR3 length: 18 amino acids. V lost 0 bases and J lost 5; bases outside the gene matches: 9.

The chain links TRBV28 to TRBJ1-6, with 9 bases that match TRBD1. Germline values: CDR1 MDHEN, CDR2 SYDVKM. CDR3 length equals 16 residues. Germline trimming cut 5 bases from V and 3 bases from J; bases unmatched to any gene: 5. The CDR3 is CASSAPGQGYNSPLHF. CDR3 nucleotides: TGTGCCAGCAGTGCACCGGGACAGGGCTATAATTCACCCCTCCACTTT.

The chain has TRBV30 and TRBJ2-2, with D tentatively TRBD2 (6 bases). Looked up from germline, CDR1 is GTSNPN and CDR2 is SVGIG (reference sequence). V gave up 2 bases and J gave up 5 bases, with 9 bases separating them. The CDR3 spans 13 residues. The CDR3 DNA sequence: TGTGCCTGGAGTCCGACTAGAACCGGGGAGCTGTTTTTT. Amino acids: CAWSPTRTGELFF.

The CDR3 DNA reads as TGTGCCATCAAATCGGGACAGGGGAACGGTGGCTACACCTTC. Its protein product is CAIKSGQGNGGYTF. This chain connects TRBV28 to TRBJ1-2; 10 positions match TRBD1. Germline V gene data show CDR1 as MDHEN and CDR2 as SYDVKM. V lost 10 bases, J lost 7 bases, and 12 bases stayed unmatched. CDR3 length: 14 amino acids.

This clone has just a few counts. The CDR3 sequence: CAISEARGGLSPGELFF. CDR3 nucleotides: TGTGCCATCAGTGAGGCAAGGGGGGGACTTTCTCCCGGGGAGCTGTTTTTT. The gene calls are TRBV10-3 and TRBJ2-2; TRBD2 is a possible D gene (7 bases). V was pared by 2 bases and J by 6 bases, with 19 bases between. CDR1 and CDR2 from the germline V gene are ENHRY and SYGVKD. There are 17 residues in the CDR3.

The chain is built from TRBV11-3 and TRBJ2-1; D is perhaps TRBD2 (5 bases). The germline V and J ends were trimmed by 2 bases and 10 bases, with 6 bases remaining between them. The CDR3 runs 11 residues. Germline V lookup: CDR1 SGHNT, CDR2 YENEEA. This chain's CDR3 is CASSLPGEQFF. CDR3 DNA: TGTGCCAGCAGCTTACCGGGGGAGCAGTTCTTC.

The chain uses TRBV5-8 and TRBJ1-5; possible D gene TRBD1, 5 bases. The germline V gene has CDR1 SGHTS and CDR2 YDEGEE. V was clipped by 4 bases and J by 7 bases, with 18 bases between them. This CDR3 comprises 15 residues. The CDR3 bases are TGTGCCAGCAGCCCCGGACGGCTCCGGGGGCAGCCCCAGCATTTT. Encoded protein: CASSPGRLRGQPQHF.

CDR3 DNA sequence: TGTGCCAGCAGTTACTCCTGGGGGAGGGTCTACGAGCAGTACTTC. Encoded protein: CASSYSWGRVYEQYF. The genes are TRBV6-5 and TRBJ2-7, with 7 bases aligning to TRBD2. The germline V gene encodes CDR1 MNHEY and CDR2 SVGAGI. V lost 0 bases to trimming and J lost 3 bases; unmatched junction nucleotides: 5. The CDR3 spans 15 residues.

V gene TRBV27 combines with J gene TRBJ2-7; 8 bases map to TRBD1. The CDR3 covers 14 residues. Germline CDR1 MNHEY, CDR2 SMNVEV (reference sequence). J was trimmed by 7 bases and V by 5 bases; bases with no gene match: 10. CDR3 sequence (DNA): TGTGCCAGCAGTCGGCAGGGGGCTAGTTGGGAGCAGTACTTC. It codes for CASSRQGASWEQYF.

The chain employs TRBV5-1 and TRBJ2-2; D possibly corresponds to TRBD1 (5 bases). CDR3 length: 12 residues. The germline CDR1 and CDR2 sequences are SGHRS and YFSETQ. V lost 8 bases, J lost 4 bases, and 9 bases lay in between. Here the CDR3 DNA reads TGCGCCAGTTCCAGGGCCACCGGGGAGCTGTTTTTT. Amino acid sequence: CASSRATGELFF.

The chain carries TRBV6-1 and TRBJ2-7, with D tentatively TRBD2 (6 bases). The CDR3 is 15 residues long. CDR1 and CDR2 from the germline V gene are MNHNS and SASEGT. V was trimmed by 3 bases and J by 0 bases, leaving 12 bases between them. CDR3 nucleotides: TGTGCCAGCAGTGACCGGGTTAGCGGCTCCTACGAGCAGTACTTC. It codes for CASSDRVSGSYEQYF.

This clone was counted once. The V call is TRBV9, the J call TRBJ2-7; 7 bases fit TRBD2. The CDR3 sequence is 14 residues long. Germline lookup yields CDR1 SGDLS and CDR2 YYNGEE. Trimming cost V 5 bases and J 5 bases; bases outside gene matches: 10. Here the CDR3 DNA reads TGTGCCAGCAGTGGGGCGGGGGTTGGAAACGAGCAGTACTTC. Its protein is CASSGAGVGNEQYF.

The CDR3 sequence is CASSPNIVRAGYNEQFF. As DNA, the CDR3 is TGTGCCAGCAGCCCGAATATCGTGAGGGCCGGGTACAATGAGCAGTTCTTC. The chain has TRBV14 and TRBJ2-1, with D possibly being TRBD2 (5 bases). Germline CDR1 reads SGHDN; CDR2 reads FVKESK. The CDR3 contains 17 residues. Trimming cost V 4 bases and J 4 bases, with 20 bases left between them.

The chain recombines TRBV28 with TRBJ1-5; 7 bases match TRBD1. This CDR3 comprises 14 residues. Germline V CDR1 and CDR2: MDHEN, SYDVKM. V lost 8 bases, J lost 5 bases, and 9 bases stayed unmatched. The CDR3 sequence is CASYTGDLHQPQHF. The CDR3 coding sequence is TGTGCCAGCTACACAGGGGACCTACATCAGCCCCAGCATTTT.

The V and J genes are TRBV28 and TRBJ2-7; 9 bases match TRBD1. This CDR3 spans 18 amino acids. The trim removed 6 bases at V and 1 base at J, leaving 16 bases unmatched. From germline, CDR1 is MDHEN and CDR2 SYDVKM. CDR3 sequence: CASSRPGQGAIISYEQYF. In DNA, the CDR3 is TGTGCCAGCAGCCGACCGGGACAGGGAGCAATTATTTCCTACGAGCAGTACTTC.

The chain uses TRBV13 and TRBJ2-1; the match to TRBD2 covers 8 bases. CDR3 length equals 15 residues. Germline loops: CDR1 PRHDT, CDR2 FYEKMQ (reference sequence). Losses at the gene ends were 5 bases for V and 3 bases for J; bases not matched to a gene: 6. CDR3 in amino acids: CASSHSGILYNEQFF. Here the CDR3 DNA reads TGTGCCAGCAGCCATAGCGGGATTCTCTACAATGAGCAGTTCTTC.

Only a few counts were recorded for this clone. This rearrangement joins TRBV6-1 to TRBJ2-4, with 10 bases lining up with TRBD1. Germline V gene sequence: CDR1 MNHNS, CDR2 SASEGT. The length of the CDR3 is 15 residues. J was trimmed by 0 bases and V by 8 bases; bases with no gene match: 4. The CDR3 reads CASRQGAVAKNIQYF. The CDR3, as DNA: TGTGCCAGCCGACAGGGGGCTGTAGCCAAAAACATTCAGTACTTC.

The chain recombines TRBV27 with TRBJ1-2, with D possibly being TRBD1 (6 bases). The CDR3 totals 13 residues. Germline V gene sequence: CDR1 MNHEY, CDR2 SMNVEV (reference sequence). Deletions cut 5 bases from V and 2 bases from J, with 9 bases between. The CDR3 loop is CASSQQGNYGYTF. The CDR3 coding sequence is TGTGCCAGCAGTCAACAGGGAAACTATGGCTACACCTTC.

The CDR3 DNA reads TGTGCCAGCAGGGAGAGCTCCTACAATGAGCAGTTCTTC. Translating gives CASRESSYNEQFF. This chain connects TRBV2 to TRBJ2-1, with D uncertain. Germline CDR1 SNHLY, CDR2 FYNNEI. The V end lost 6 bases, the J end lost 0 bases, and 6 bases lay between the germline ends. CDR3 length equals 13 residues.

The rearrangement joins TRBV9 to TRBJ2-3; D call uncertain. This CDR3 is built from 14 residues. Germline CDR1 SGDLS, CDR2 YYNGEE. Trimming cost V 4 bases and J 4 bases, with 13 bases left between them. The CDR3 region is CASSPTVSADTQYF. The CDR3 region has the DNA TGTGCCAGCAGCCCAACAGTGTCAGCAGATACGCAGTATTTT.